This record covers a single T cell receptor beta chain. Its antigen remains unidentified. The data were taken from a study of chemoradiotherapy in HPV16-positive cancers. Libraries were prepared by immunoSEQ multiplex PCR; TCRdb keeps only in-frame clonotypes and omits some of them. The data show approximately 800 clones, with just over 20% seen just once and about 13% held by the top ten. V was cut by 0 bases and J by 5 bases, with 14 bases left in between. The germline gives CDR1 SGHRS, CDR2 YFSETQ. The CDR3 loop spans 15 amino acids. Study outcomes and limitations: Only a couple of HPV16-positive patients supplied the functional HPV-specificity definition.

Sampling took place from a patient who underwent chemoradiotherapy. The chain combines TRBV5-1 with TRBJ2-5; D remains unclear. This TCR derives from a human donor with HPV-associated anogenital cancer. As DNA, the CDR3 is TGCGCCAGCAGCTTGGGACGACAAGGGCGGGAGACCCAGTACTTC. Its protein is CASSLGRQGRETQYF.